This T cell receptor beta chain was found in a study of T cell responses to AZD1222 COVID-19 vaccine. Across the whole study: Second doses at about 4 or about 12 weeks were pooled.

Assay: immunoSEQ multiplex PCR; the TCRdb copy retains only in-frame clones and omits some. The top ten hold under 5.5% of the sample, which has roughly 110,000 clones, 91% seen once. Unmatched junction bases numbered 4, after V lost 3 bases and J lost 4 bases. Germline V lookup: CDR1 SGDLS, CDR2 YYNGEE. The CDR3 extends over 15 amino acids. The sequences come from peripheral blood, collected on day 0 of AZD1222 vaccination. The sequence derives from an adult in good health. The chain is built from TRBV9 and TRBJ1-2; TRBD1 matches 12 bases. In DNA, the CDR3 is TGTGCCAGCAGCGCCGGGACAGGGGGCACCTATGGCTACACCTTC. This encodes CASSAGTGGTYGYTF.